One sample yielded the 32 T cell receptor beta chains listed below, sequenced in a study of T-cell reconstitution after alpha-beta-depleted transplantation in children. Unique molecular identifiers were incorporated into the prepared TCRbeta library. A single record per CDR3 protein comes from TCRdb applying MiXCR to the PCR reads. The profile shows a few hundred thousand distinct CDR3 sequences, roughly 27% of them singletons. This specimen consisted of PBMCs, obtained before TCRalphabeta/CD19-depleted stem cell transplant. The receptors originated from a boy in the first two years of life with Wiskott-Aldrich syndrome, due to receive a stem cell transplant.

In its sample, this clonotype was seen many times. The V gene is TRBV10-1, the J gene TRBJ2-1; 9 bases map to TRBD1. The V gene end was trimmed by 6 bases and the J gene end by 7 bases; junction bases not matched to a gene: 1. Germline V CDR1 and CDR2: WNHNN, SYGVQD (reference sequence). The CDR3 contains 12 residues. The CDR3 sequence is CASSDRGNEQFF. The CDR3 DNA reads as TGCGCCAGCAGCGACAGGGGGAATGAGCAGTTCTTC.

CDR3 in DNA: TGCGCCAGCACCTATACCGCCGGGACAGGGGTCACCGGGGAGCTGTTTTTT. Its translation is CASTYTAGTGVTGELFF. This chain connects TRBV5-1 to TRBJ2-2, with 10 bases fitting TRBD1. This CDR3 is 17 amino acids long. V shed 6 bases and J 4 bases; nucleotides not matched to a gene: 12. Germline V lookup: CDR1 SGHRS, CDR2 YFSETQ. The whole variable domain, remainder taken from reference TRBV5-1 and TRBJ2-2, is KAGVTQTPRYLIKTRGQQVTLSCSPISGHRSVSWYQQTPGQGLQFLFEYFSETQRNKGNFPGRFSGRQFSNSRSEMNVSTLELGDSALYLCASTYTAGTGVTGELFFGEGSRLTVL.

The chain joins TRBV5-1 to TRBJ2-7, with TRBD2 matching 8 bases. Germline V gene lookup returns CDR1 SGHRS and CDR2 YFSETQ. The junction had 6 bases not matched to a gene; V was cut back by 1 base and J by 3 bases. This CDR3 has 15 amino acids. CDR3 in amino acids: CASSLSAGVVYEQYF. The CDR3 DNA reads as TGCGCCAGCAGCTTGTCAGCGGGAGTCGTCTACGAGCAGTACTTC.

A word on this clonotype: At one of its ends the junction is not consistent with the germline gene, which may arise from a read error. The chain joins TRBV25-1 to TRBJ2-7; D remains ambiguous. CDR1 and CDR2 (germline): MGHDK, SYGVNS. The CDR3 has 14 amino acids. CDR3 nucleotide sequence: TGTGCCACCAGTTTACCCGGGCCATTTTACGAGCAGTACTTC. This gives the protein CATSLPGPFYEQYF.

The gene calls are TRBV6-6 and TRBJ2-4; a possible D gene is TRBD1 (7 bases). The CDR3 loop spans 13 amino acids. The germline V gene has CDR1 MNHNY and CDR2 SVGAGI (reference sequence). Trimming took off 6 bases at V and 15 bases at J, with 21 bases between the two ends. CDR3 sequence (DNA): TGTGCCAGCAGCTCGACAGGGTCAGCGGGTGGGTACTTC. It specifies CASSSTGSAGGYF.

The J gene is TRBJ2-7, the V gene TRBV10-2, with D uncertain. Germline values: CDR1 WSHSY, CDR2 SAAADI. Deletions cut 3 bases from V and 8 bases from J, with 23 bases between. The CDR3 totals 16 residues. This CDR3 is CASSDGPDPQTTKQYF. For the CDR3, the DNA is TGCGCCAGCAGTGACGGGCCGGACCCACAAACTACGAAGCAGTACTTC.

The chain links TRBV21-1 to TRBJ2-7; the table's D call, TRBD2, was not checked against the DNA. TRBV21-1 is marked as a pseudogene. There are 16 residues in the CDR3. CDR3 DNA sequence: TGTGCCAGCAGGTCACGCCTGGAGCGGAGACTCGTTTTTGGGTACTTC. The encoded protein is CASRSRLERRLVFGYF.

CDR3 nucleotides: TGTGCCAGTAGTATCGGGCAGGGGCGGACAGATACGCAGTATTTT. The encoded protein is CASSIGQGRTDTQYF. The J gene is TRBJ2-3, the V gene TRBV19; D possibly corresponds to TRBD1 (6 bases). From germline, CDR1 is LNHDA and CDR2 SQIVND (reference sequence). There are 15 residues in the CDR3. Trimming shortened V by 3 bases and J by 3 bases, and 13 bases separated the two germline ends.

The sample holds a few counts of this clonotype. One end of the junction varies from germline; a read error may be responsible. CDR3 bases: TGCAGTGCTAGTCCCCCCGGGACTAGCGGGAGTAAAGATTTT. Amino acids: CSASPPGTSGSKDF. The chain couples TRBV20-1 to TRBJ2-3; 14 bases match TRBD2. Germline V gives CDR1 DFQATT, CDR2 SNEGSKA (reference sequence). This CDR3 is built from 14 residues.

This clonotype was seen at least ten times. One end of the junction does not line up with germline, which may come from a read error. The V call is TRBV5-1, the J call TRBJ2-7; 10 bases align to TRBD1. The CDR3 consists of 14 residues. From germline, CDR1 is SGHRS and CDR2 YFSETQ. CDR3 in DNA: TGTGCCAGCAGTGCCGGGACAGGGGCCTACGAGCAGTACTTC. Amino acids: CASSAGTGAYEQYF.

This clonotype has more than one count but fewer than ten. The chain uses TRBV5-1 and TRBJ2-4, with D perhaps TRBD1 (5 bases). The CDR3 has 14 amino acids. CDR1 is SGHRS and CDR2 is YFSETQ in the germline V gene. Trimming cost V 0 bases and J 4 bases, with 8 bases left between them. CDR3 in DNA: TGCGCCAGCAGCTTGGATCCAGGGAAAAACATTCAGTACTTC. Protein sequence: CASSLDPGKNIQYF.

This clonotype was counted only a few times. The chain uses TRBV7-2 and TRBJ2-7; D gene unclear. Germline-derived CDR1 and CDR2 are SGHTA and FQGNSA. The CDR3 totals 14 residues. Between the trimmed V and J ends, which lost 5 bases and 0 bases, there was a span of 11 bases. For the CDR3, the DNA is TGTGCCAGCAGCCCCCAGCCAAGCTCCTACGAGCAGTACTTC. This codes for CASSPQPSSYEQYF.

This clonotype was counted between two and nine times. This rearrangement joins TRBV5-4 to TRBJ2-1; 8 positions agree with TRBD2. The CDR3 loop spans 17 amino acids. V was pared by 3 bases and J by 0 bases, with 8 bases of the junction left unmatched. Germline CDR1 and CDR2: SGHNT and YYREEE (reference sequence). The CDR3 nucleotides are TGTGCCAGCAGCTCCGCAGCGGGAGCCAGCTCCTACAATGAGCAGTTCTTC. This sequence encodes CASSSAAGASSYNEQFF.

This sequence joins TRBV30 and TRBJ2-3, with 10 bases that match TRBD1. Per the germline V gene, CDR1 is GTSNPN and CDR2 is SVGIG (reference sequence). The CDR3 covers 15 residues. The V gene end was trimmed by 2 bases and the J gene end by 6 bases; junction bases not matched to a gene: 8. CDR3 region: CAWSPGTGEVDTQYF. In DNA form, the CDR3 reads TGTGCCTGGAGTCCCGGGACAGGGGAGGTGGATACGCAGTATTTT. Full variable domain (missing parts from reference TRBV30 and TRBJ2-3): SQTIHQWPATLVQPVGSPLSLECTVEGTSNPNLYWYRQAAGRGLQLLFYSVGIGQISSEVPQNLSASRPQDRQFILSSKKLLLSDSGFYLCAWSPGTGEVDTQYFGPGTRLTVL.

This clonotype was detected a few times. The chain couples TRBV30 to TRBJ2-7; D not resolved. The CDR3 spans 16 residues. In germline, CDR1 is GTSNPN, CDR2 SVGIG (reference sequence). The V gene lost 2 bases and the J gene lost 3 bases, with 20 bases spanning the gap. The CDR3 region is CAWSIGRRLDDYEQYF. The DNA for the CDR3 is TGTGCCTGGAGTATAGGAAGAAGGCTAGATGACTACGAGCAGTACTTC.

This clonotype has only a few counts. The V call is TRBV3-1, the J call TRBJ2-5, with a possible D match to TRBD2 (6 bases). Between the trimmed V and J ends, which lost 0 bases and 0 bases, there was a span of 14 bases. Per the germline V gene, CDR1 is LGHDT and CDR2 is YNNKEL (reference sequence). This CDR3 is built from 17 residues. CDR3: CASSQDIGGRNQETQYF. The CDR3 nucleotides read TGTGCCAGCAGCCAAGATATCGGAGGGCGAAACCAAGAGACCCAGTACTTC.

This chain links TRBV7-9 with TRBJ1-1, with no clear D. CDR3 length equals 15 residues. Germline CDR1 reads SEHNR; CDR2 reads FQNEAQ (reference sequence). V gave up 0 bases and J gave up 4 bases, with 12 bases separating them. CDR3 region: CASSLAGRGLTEAFF. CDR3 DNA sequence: TGTGCCAGCAGCTTAGCCGGGCGGGGTCTCACTGAAGCTTTCTTT.

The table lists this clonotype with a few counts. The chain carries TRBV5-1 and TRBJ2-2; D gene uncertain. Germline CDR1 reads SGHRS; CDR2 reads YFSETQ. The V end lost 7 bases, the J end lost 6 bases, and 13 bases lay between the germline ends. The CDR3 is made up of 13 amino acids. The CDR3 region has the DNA TGCGCCAGCGGAGACTCTTTTCCCGGGGAGCTGTTTTTT. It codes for CASGDSFPGELFF. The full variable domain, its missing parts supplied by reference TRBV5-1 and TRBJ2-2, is KAGVTQTPRYLIKTRGQQVTLSCSPISGHRSVSWYQQTPGQGLQFLFEYFSETQRNKGNFPGRFSGRQFSNSRSEMNVSTLELGDSALYLCASGDSFPGELFFGEGSRLTVL.

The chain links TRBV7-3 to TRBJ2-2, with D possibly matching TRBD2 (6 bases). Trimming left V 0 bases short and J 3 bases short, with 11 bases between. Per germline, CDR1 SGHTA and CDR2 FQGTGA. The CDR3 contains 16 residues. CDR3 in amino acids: CASSLTGRLDTGELFF. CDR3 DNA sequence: TGTGCCAGCAGCTTAACAGGGAGGCTGGACACCGGGGAGCTGTTTTTT.

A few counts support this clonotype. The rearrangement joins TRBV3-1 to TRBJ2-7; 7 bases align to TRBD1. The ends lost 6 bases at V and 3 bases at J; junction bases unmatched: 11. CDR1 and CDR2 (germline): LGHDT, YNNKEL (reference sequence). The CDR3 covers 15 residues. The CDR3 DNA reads TGTGCCAGCAGTCCCGGGACAGTCTTCGACTACGAGCAGTACTTC. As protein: CASSPGTVFDYEQYF.

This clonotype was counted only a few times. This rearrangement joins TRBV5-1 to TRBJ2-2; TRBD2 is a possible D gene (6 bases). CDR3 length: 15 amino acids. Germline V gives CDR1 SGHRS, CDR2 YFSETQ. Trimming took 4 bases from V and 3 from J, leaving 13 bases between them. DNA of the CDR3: TGCGCCAGCAGCCCCGTAATAGCGGACACCGGGGAGCTGTTTTTT. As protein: CASSPVIADTGELFF.

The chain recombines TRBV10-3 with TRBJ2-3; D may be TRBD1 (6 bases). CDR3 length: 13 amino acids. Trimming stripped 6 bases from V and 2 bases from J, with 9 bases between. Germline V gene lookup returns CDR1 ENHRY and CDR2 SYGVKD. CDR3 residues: CAIRGGPTDTQYF. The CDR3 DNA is TGTGCCATCAGAGGGGGACCCACAGATACGCAGTATTTT.

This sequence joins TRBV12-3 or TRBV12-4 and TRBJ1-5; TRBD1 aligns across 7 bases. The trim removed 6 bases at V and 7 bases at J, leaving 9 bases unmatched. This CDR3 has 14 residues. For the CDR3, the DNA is TGTGCCAGCAGAGCAGACAGGGCGGGGCAGCCCCAGCATTTT. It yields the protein CASRADRAGQPQHF.

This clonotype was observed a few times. This chain's CDR3 is CASSLLVRAFADTQYF. In nucleotides, the CDR3 is TGTGCCAGCAGCTTGTTAGTCAGGGCTTTCGCGGATACGCAGTATTTT. The chain combines TRBV5-6 with TRBJ2-3; a possible D gene is TRBD1 (5 bases). The V gene's germline CDR1 is SGHDT and CDR2 YYEEEE. The V gene lost 1 base and the J gene lost 6 bases, with 18 bases spanning the gap. CDR3 length: 16 amino acids.

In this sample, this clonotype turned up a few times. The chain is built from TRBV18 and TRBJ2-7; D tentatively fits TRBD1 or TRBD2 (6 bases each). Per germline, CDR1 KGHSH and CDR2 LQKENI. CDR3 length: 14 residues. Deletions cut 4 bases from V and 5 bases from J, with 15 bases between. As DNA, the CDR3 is TGTGCCAGCTCACGCGAACAGGGAGGAGACGAGCAGTACTTC. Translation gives CASSREQGGDEQYF.

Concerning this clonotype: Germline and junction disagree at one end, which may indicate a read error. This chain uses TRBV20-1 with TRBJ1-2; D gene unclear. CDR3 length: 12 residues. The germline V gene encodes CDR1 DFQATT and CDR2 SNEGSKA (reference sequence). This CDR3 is CSASPSDYVYTF. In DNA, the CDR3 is TGCAGTGCTAGTCCCAGTGACTATGTCTACACCTTC.

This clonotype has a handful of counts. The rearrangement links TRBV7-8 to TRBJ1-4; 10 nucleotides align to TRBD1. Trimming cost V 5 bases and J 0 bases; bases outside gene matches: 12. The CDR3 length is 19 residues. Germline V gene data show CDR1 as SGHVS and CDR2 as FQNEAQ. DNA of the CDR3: TGTGCCAGCAGCCTCCGGGACAGGGGAGTCTTTGCAACTAATGAAAAACTGTTTTTT. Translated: CASSLRDRGVFATNEKLFF.

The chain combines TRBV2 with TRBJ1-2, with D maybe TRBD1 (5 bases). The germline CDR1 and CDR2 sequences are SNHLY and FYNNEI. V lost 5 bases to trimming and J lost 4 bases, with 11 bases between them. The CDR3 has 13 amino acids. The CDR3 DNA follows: TGTGCCAGCAGTTCGGGACTCCTCTATGGCTACACCTTC. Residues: CASSSGLLYGYTF.

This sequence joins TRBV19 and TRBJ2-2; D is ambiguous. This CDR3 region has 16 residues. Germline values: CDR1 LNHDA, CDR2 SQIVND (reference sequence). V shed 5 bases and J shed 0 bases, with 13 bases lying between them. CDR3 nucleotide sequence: TGTGCCAGTAGTCCGTACACCGGACCGAACACCGGGGAGCTGTTTTTT. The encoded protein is CASSPYTGPNTGELFF.

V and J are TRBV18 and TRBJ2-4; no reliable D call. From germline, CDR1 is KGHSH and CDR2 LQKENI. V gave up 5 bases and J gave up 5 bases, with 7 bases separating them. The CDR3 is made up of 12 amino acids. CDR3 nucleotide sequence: TGTGCCAGCTCAAGTAGGGAAAACATTCAGTACTTC. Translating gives CASSSRENIQYF.

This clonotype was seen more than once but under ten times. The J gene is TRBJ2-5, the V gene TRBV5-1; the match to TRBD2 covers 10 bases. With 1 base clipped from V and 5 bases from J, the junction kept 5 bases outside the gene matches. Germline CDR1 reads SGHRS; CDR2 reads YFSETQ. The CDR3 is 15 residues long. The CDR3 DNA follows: TGCGCCAGCAGCTTGAGGAGCGGGAGGGCGGAGACCCAGTACTTC. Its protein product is CASSLRSGRAETQYF.

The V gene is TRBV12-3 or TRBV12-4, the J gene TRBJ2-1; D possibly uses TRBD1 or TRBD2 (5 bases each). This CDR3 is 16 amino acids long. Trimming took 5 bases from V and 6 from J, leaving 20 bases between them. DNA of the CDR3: TGTGCCAGCAGTCCGAGGGTCTTCAGGGTTACCAATGAGCAGTTCTTC. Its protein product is CASSPRVFRVTNEQFF.